The rows below give T cell receptor beta chains drawn from one sample of a study of cytomegalovirus exposure and HLA in healthy donors. Repertoires were generated with immunoSEQ multiplex PCR, while TCRdb's copy carries only in-frame clones and drops some. The sample includes approximately 70,000 clones, about 73% of them seen just once. Sequencing was carried out using PBMCs. Receptor source: a woman in her 50s in good health and CMV-seropositive. The CDR3 runs from the conserved cysteine through the conserved F or W. Each record gives: V gene, J gene, CDR3 length, D gene, clone size, CDR3 protein, CDR3 DNA. A D gene is named only where the DNA matches it firmly. Only some rows state a clone size, as once, few, many or a class for expanded clones.

TRBV15	TRBJ2-7	12	NA	once	CATSRHNYEQYF	TGTGCCACCAGCAGACACAATTACGAGCAGTACTTC
TRBV28	TRBJ2-1	13	TRBD2	once	CASAGGAIDEQFF	TGTGCCAGCGCCGGGGGGGCCATCGATGAGCAGTTCTTC
TRBV19	TRBJ2-3	14	TRBD1	NA	CASTDRGGTDTQYF	TGTGCCAGTACCGACAGGGGGGGCACAGATACGCAGTATTTT
TRBV30	TRBJ2-1	14	TRBD2	once	CAWSTAAGVHEQFF	TGTGCCTGGAGTACGGCAGCGGGGGTGCATGAGCAGTTCTTC
TRBV21-1	TRBJ1-4	19	NA	once	CASSKGPALGAGVEEKLFF	TGTGCCAGCAGCAAGGGCCCGGCTCTTGGGGCAGGGGTAGAGGAAAAACTGTTTTTT
TRBV18	TRBJ1-1	14	NA	NA	CASSPPGGAGEAFF	TGTGCCAGCTCACCTCCTGGGGGCGCGGGTGAAGCTTTCTTT
TRBV7-2	TRBJ1-5	15	NA	once	CASSLAGTPSAPQHF	TGTGCCAGCAGCCTCGCCGGGACACCCTCAGCGCCCCAGCATTTT
TRBV2	TRBJ2-4	15	TRBD1	NA	CASSPKGAGKNIQYF	TGTGCCAGCTCTCCGAAGGGGGCTGGCAAAAACATTCAGTACTTC
TRBV4-3	TRBJ2-4	15	NA	NA	CASSQDGQGSNIQYF	TGCGCCAGCAGCCAGGACGGCCAGGGGAGCAACATTCAGTACTTC
TRBV9	TRBJ2-2	16	TRBD2	NA	CASSSLAGGGTGELFF	TGTGCCAGCAGCTCCTTAGCGGGAGGCGGCACCGGGGAGCTGTTTTTT
TRBV5-6	TRBJ1-6	15	TRBD1	NA	CASSLGDRTNSPLHF	TGTGCCAGCAGCTTGGGGGACAGGACTAATTCACCCCTCCACTTT
TRBV2	TRBJ2-7	15	TRBD2	NA	CASRLREGPLYEQYF	TGTGCCAGCAGATTACGGGAGGGACCCCTCTACGAGCAGTACTTC
TRBV2	TRBJ2-3	16	TRBD1	few	CASSATGTGLTDTQYF	TGTGCCAGCAGTGCCACCGGGACAGGGTTAACAGATACGCAGTATTTT
TRBV30	TRBJ2-7	12	TRBD1	NA	CAWSLQGYEQYF	TGTGCCTGGTCACTACAGGGGTACGAGCAGTACTTC
TRBV4-3	TRBJ1-1	16	NA	NA	CASSLDQGGPNTEAFF	TGCGCCAGCAGCTTGGATCAGGGAGGTCCGAACACTGAAGCTTTCTTT
TRBV6-6	TRBJ1-3	14	TRBD1	NA	CASSLTGRGNTIYF	TGTGCCAGCAGTTTGACAGGGCGCGGAAACACCATATATTTT
TRBV13	TRBJ2-1	15	TRBD2	NA	CASSSGLAGVVEQFF	TGTGCCAGCAGCTCGGGACTAGCGGGGGTAGTTGAGCAGTTCTTC
TRBV5-1	TRBJ2-3	18	TRBD2	few	CASSLGGTSGSRSDTQYF	TGCGCCAGCAGCTTGGGGGGGACTAGCGGGAGTAGGTCAGATACGCAGTATTTT
TRBV29-1	TRBJ2-1	15	TRBD1	NA	CSVDDRVAYYNEQFF	TGCAGCGTTGATGACAGGGTAGCCTACTACAATGAGCAGTTCTTC
TRBV28	TRBJ2-7	14	NA	NA	CASTKGGSDSEQYF	TGTGCCAGCACTAAGGGCGGGTCGGACAGCGAGCAGTACTTC
TRBV12-5	TRBJ1-5	18	TRBD1	NA	CASGTTHPSGTGDQPQHF	TGTGCTAGTGGCACGACACACCCTTCCGGGACAGGGGATCAGCCCCAGCATTTT
TRBV15	TRBJ2-3	14	NA	NA	CATSRAGVLDTQYF	TGTGCCACCAGCAGAGCGGGGGTATTAGATACGCAGTATTTT
TRBV2	TRBJ1-1	18	TRBD1	NA	CASSPRVALRQGADGAFF	TGTGCCAGCAGTCCAAGAGTGGCTTTGAGACAGGGGGCGGATGGAGCTTTCTTT
TRBV4-2	TRBJ2-1	18	TRBD2	NA	CASSGAGFGGGAAYEQFF	TGTGCCAGCAGCGGGGCCGGGTTCGGCGGGGGGGCGGCCTATGAGCAGTTCTTC
TRBV6-4	TRBJ2-2	15	TRBD1	NA	CASSRPGTGAGELFF	TGTGCCAGCAGCCGTCCCGGGACAGGGGCAGGGGAGCTGTTTTTT
TRBV5-5	TRBJ2-7	12	NA	NA	CASSLRPHEQYF	TGTGCCAGCAGCTTGCGTCCCCACGAGCAGTACTTC
TRBV5-4	TRBJ2-1	13	TRBD1	few	CASSLTGGNEQFF	TGTGCCAGCAGCTTAACAGGGGGCAATGAGCAGTTCTTC
TRBV10-3	TRBJ1-2	14	NA	NA	CAISDGGRDYGYTF	TGTGCCATCAGTGATGGAGGTCGGGACTATGGCTACACCTTC
TRBV7-9	TRBJ2-3	16	NA	few	CSSSLGSGLGTDTQYF	TGTTCCAGCAGCCTTGGCTCGGGACTCGGCACAGATACGCAGTATTTT
TRBV2	TRBJ2-7	14	NA	once	CASSENQGLGEQYF	TGTGCCAGCAGTGAAAACCAGGGGCTGGGCGAGCAGTACTTC
TRBV5-8	TRBJ2-1	15	TRBD2	NA	CASSLGLAGGNEQFF	TGTGCCAGCAGCTTGGGACTAGCGGGGGGCAATGAGCAGTTCTTC
TRBV4-3	TRBJ1-2	14	TRBD1	NA	CASSHGQGDYGYTF	TGCGCCAGCAGCCACGGACAGGGGGACTATGGCTACACCTTC
TRBV27	TRBJ2-7	12	NA	NA	CASTSPGFEQYF	TGTGCCAGTACGTCTCCCGGGTTTGAGCAGTACTTC
TRBV9	TRBJ1-2	15	NA	NA	CASSVGQVENYGYTF	TGTGCCAGCAGCGTAGGTCAGGTAGAAAACTATGGCTACACCTTC
TRBV19	TRBJ1-4	14	TRBD1	NA	CASSIARGLEKLFF	TGTGCCAGTAGTATCGCCAGGGGGCTTGAAAAACTGTTTTTT
TRBV5-1	TRBJ1-4	13	TRBD1	NA	CASSPGQNEKLFF	TGCGCCAGCAGCCCGGGACAGAATGAAAAACTGTTTTTT
TRBV7-2	TRBJ2-4	14	NA	few	CASGTTGAKNIQYF	TGTGCCAGCGGCACAACAGGCGCCAAAAACATTCAGTACTTC
TRBV12-5	TRBJ1-2	14	NA	NA	CASGFPGKNYGYTF	TGTGCTAGTGGTTTCCCAGGGAAGAACTATGGCTACACCTTC
TRBV4-3	TRBJ2-7	13	NA	NA	CASSQDRWALRYF	TGCGCCAGCAGCCAAGACCGCTGGGCCTTGAGGTACTTC
TRBV6-1	TRBJ1-1	15	TRBD1	NA	CASSDHRGLSTEAFF	TGTGCCAGCAGTGACCACAGGGGGCTGAGCACTGAAGCTTTCTTT
TRBV5-1	TRBJ1-1	13	NA	NA	CASSLGENTEAFF	TGCGCCAGCAGCTTAGGAGAGAACACTGAAGCTTTCTTT
TRBV28	TRBJ2-5	14	NA	few	CASSASASQETQYF	TGTGCCAGCAGTGCCTCGGCTAGCCAAGAGACCCAGTACTTC
TRBV10-2	TRBJ2-3	15	TRBD1	NA	CASREWGQNTDTQYF	TGCGCCAGCAGGGAATGGGGACAGAACACAGATACGCAGTATTTT
TRBV11-2	TRBJ1-3	17	NA	few	CASSLPSVGDWTSTIYF	TGTGCCAGCAGCTTACCCTCGGTGGGGGACTGGACCAGCACCATATATTTT
TRBV6-4	TRBJ2-2	15	TRBD2	NA	CASRELAQNTGELFF	TGTGCCAGCCGTGAACTAGCGCAGAACACCGGGGAGCTGTTTTTT
TRBV6-1	TRBJ1-3	17	NA	once	CASSERVVPNSGNTIYF	TGTGCCAGCAGTGAACGAGTTGTACCGAACTCTGGAAACACCATATATTTT
TRBV7-2	TRBJ2-7	13	NA	NA	CASSTTPTYEQYF	TGTGCCAGCAGCACCACTCCAACCTACGAGCAGTACTTC
TRBV7-6	TRBJ1-2	16	TRBD1	NA	CASSLNPGTDNYGYTF	TGTGCCAGCAGCTTAAATCCCGGGACAGATAACTATGGCTACACCTTC
TRBV11-2	TRBJ2-7	15	NA	NA	CASSLDRGASYEQYF	TGTGCCAGCAGCTTAGATCGGGGGGCTTCCTACGAGCAGTACTTC
TRBV14	TRBJ2-1	16	TRBD2	NA	CASSHAGAGGYNEQFF	TGTGCCAGCAGCCACGCTGGGGCGGGAGGTTACAATGAGCAGTTCTTC
TRBV29-1	TRBJ1-1	11	NA	NA	CSVRYYDEAFF	TGCAGCGTTCGTTACTACGATGAAGCTTTCTTT
TRBV28	TRBJ1-6	17	NA	NA	CASSPDIGQGHNSPLHF	TGTGCCAGCAGCCCGGACATAGGCCAAGGTCATAATTCACCCCTCCACTTT
TRBV7-2	TRBJ1-5	17	NA	few	CASSLAGGRGRDQPQHF	TGTGCCAGCAGCTTAGCTGGGGGCAGGGGACGGGATCAGCCCCAGCATTTT
TRBV4-3	TRBJ1-6	15	TRBD1	NA	CASSPRDRWDSPLHF	TGCGCCAGCAGCCCCCGGGACAGATGGGATTCACCCCTCCACTTT
TRBV7-3	TRBJ2-1	15	TRBD2	NA	CASSGTGLVDNEQFF	TGTGCCAGCAGCGGAACGGGACTAGTCGACAATGAGCAGTTCTTC
TRBV29-1	TRBJ1-2	11	NA	NA	CSVGYIYGYTF	TGCAGCGTTGGATACATCTATGGCTACACCTTC
TRBV19	TRBJ2-7	14	TRBD2	NA	CASSIGLAGGEQYF	TGTGCCAGTAGTATTGGTCTAGCGGGAGGCGAGCAGTACTTC
TRBV7-2	TRBJ1-2	13	NA	NA	CASSLQDTYGYTF	TGTGCCAGCAGCTTACAAGACACGTATGGCTACACCTTC
TRBV2	TRBJ2-3	14	NA	NA	CASIGGKRTDTQYF	TGTGCCAGCATAGGCGGGAAACGCACAGATACGCAGTATTTT